Shown below are 9 T cell receptor beta chains from a single sample sequenced in a study of blood T cell repertoires in COVID-19. Profiled with immunoSEQ multiplex PCR; TCRdb holds only in-frame clones, not every one. The repertoire includes 300,000 or so clones, approximately 85% of them detected once, and under 2% sits in the top ten. Input material: peripheral blood. Receptor source: a woman in her forties or fifties with acute or convalescent COVID-19.

The V and J genes are TRBV19 and TRBJ1-5; no clear D. Germline-derived CDR1 and CDR2 are LNHDA and SQIVND (reference sequence). This CDR3 has 12 residues. V was pared by 2 bases and J by 9 bases, with 8 bases between. The DNA of the CDR3 is TGTGCCAGTAGTATAAGCCCTGGGCCCCAGCATTTT. Translated: CASSISPGPQHF.

The table lists this clone with a count of one. The rearrangement uses TRBV19 and TRBJ1-1, with D possibly being TRBD1 (5 bases). CDR3 length: 15 amino acids. The V end was cut by 7 bases, the J end by 4 bases, with 19 bases between. CDR1 is LNHDA, CDR2 SQIVND, per germline (reference sequence). The CDR3 here is CASTRKREGSTEAFF. CDR3 sequence (DNA): TGTGCCAGTACCCGAAAAAGGGAGGGGAGCACTGAAGCTTTCTTT.

The rearrangement joins TRBV6-5 to TRBJ1-1; TRBD1 agrees at 8 bases. The CDR3 sequence is 13 residues long. In germline, CDR1 is MNHEY, CDR2 SVGAGI. V lost 7 bases and J lost 5; bases outside the gene matches: 6. The CDR3 reads CASTDRVKTEAFF. The CDR3 nucleotides read TGTGCCAGCACGGACAGGGTTAAGACTGAAGCTTTCTTT.

The chain links TRBV11-3 to TRBJ2-1; TRBD2 matches at 8 bases. The ends lost 2 bases at V and 8 bases at J; junction bases unmatched: 11. Germline CDR1 reads SGHNT; CDR2 reads YENEEA. There are 16 residues in the CDR3. The CDR3 region has the DNA TGTGCCAGCAGCTTACAGGGGCTAGCGGGTCGCGATGAGCAGTTCTTC. This encodes CASSLQGLAGRDEQFF.

The chain couples TRBV28 to TRBJ1-3, with D uncertain. The germline V gene encodes CDR1 MDHEN and CDR2 SYDVKM. The CDR3 runs to 15 residues. V was shortened by 1 base and J by 1 base, with 8 bases between the two germline ends. The CDR3 DNA is TGTGCCAGCAGTTTATTTCGGGGATCTGGAAACACCATATATTTT. Translation gives CASSLFRGSGNTIYF.

This clone has only one observation. The chain couples TRBV3-1 (or the pseudogene TRBV3-2) to TRBJ1-6; TRBD1 aligns across 11 bases. Germline CDR1 reads LGHDT; CDR2 reads YNNKEL (reference sequence). The CDR3 totals 17 residues. The ends lost 4 bases at V and 10 bases at J; junction bases unmatched: 12. The CDR3 DNA follows: TGTGCCAGCAGCCCTCTTCCTGGGACAGGGGGAGAATCACCCCTCCACTTT. It is translated as CASSPLPGTGGESPLHF.

The chain carries TRBV5-1 and TRBJ2-1, with 9 bases fitting TRBD1. This CDR3 spans 19 amino acids. The germline gives CDR1 SGHRS, CDR2 YFSETQ. The ends lost 4 bases at V and 0 bases at J; junction bases unmatched: 14. The CDR3: CASSPGPSGQGISYNEQFF. The CDR3 coding sequence is TGCGCCAGCAGCCCCGGGCCCTCCGGACAGGGGATCTCCTACAATGAGCAGTTCTTC.

The V gene is TRBV4-3, the J gene TRBJ1-2, with 7 bases lining up with TRBD1. CDR1 is LGHNA, CDR2 YSLEER, per germline. With 2 bases clipped from V and 2 bases from J, the junction kept 8 bases outside the gene matches. The CDR3 has 16 residues. CDR3 sequence reads: CASSQLWDSRNYGYTF. Here the CDR3 DNA reads TGCGCCAGCAGCCAACTATGGGACAGTCGAAACTATGGCTACACCTTC.

The chain has TRBV2 and TRBJ2-1, with 9 positions matching TRBD2. Trimming at V came to 6 bases and at J to 8 bases, leaving 14 bases not matched to a gene. Germline loops: CDR1 SNHLY, CDR2 FYNNEI. The CDR3 extends over 16 amino acids. CDR3 DNA sequence: TGTGCCAGCAGCCTTATAGCGGGAGTTCGGTTCGATGAGCAGTTCTTC. Amino acid sequence: CASSLIAGVRFDEQFF.